Below, 32 T cell receptor beta chains from the same sample are listed, as sequenced in a study of cytomegalovirus exposure and HLA in healthy donors. Assay used: immunoSEQ multiplex PCR; TCRdb lists only in-frame clones, some missing. The table shows over 150,000 clones, with roughly 86% occurring only once. What was sequenced was PBMCs. These TCRs come from a young man in good health and CMV-seropositive.

J is TRBJ2-5 and V is TRBV4-1; 7 nucleotides align to TRBD1. In germline, CDR1 is MGHRA, CDR2 YSYEKL. The CDR3 is made up of 15 amino acids. V shed 4 bases and J 1 base; nucleotides not matched to a gene: 6. Here the CDR3 reads CASSRHRGPQETQYF. DNA for the CDR3: TGCGCCAGCAGCCGCCACAGGGGACCCCAAGAGACCCAGTACTTC.

This clone occurred a few times. The chain is built from TRBV6-6 and TRBJ2-2; maybe TRBD2 (6 bases). The germline V and J ends were trimmed by 7 bases and 4 bases, with 13 bases remaining between them. The CDR3 is 14 residues long. Per germline, CDR1 MNHNY and CDR2 SVGAGI (reference sequence). The CDR3 protein is CASIPLGSTGELFF. The CDR3 bases are TGTGCCAGCATCCCCCTCGGGAGCACCGGGGAGCTGTTTTTT.

The chain links TRBV25-1 to TRBJ2-7, with 8 bases aligning to TRBD1. V lost 6 bases, J lost 3 bases, and 10 bases stayed unmatched. The CDR3 totals 15 residues. The germline V gene has CDR1 MGHDK and CDR2 SYGVNS. DNA for the CDR3: TGTGCCAGCAGCCCAGGGACAGGTGGGGACTACGAGCAGTACTTC. It encodes CASSPGTGGDYEQYF.

The V and J genes are TRBV4-1 and TRBJ2-1; D remains unclear. Trimming left V 3 bases short and J 0 bases short, with 9 bases between. CDR3 size: 15 residues. CDR1 and CDR2 (germline): MGHRA, YSYEKL. CDR3 sequence (DNA): TGCGCCAGCAGCCACGAGAGAAGCTCCTACAATGAGCAGTTCTTC. Protein: CASSHERSSYNEQFF.

The chain joins TRBV6-1 to TRBJ2-7; 12 bases are shared with TRBD2. V lost 4 bases and J lost 4; bases outside the gene matches: 8. This CDR3 comprises 16 residues. CDR1 MNHNS and CDR2 SASEGT come from the germline V gene. CDR3 loop: CASSGRHLAGGYEQYF. In DNA form, the CDR3 reads TGTGCCAGCAGTGGGCGACATCTAGCGGGAGGGTACGAGCAGTACTTC.

V usage is TRBV9 and J usage is TRBJ2-7; 8 bases align to TRBD2. V gave up 4 bases and J gave up 4 bases; unmatched junction bases: 10. The CDR3 length is 15 residues. The germline V gene has CDR1 SGDLS and CDR2 YYNGEE. In DNA, the CDR3 is TGTGCCAGCAGCCCCCAAGTAGCGGGAACTTACGAGCAGTACTTC. It translates to CASSPQVAGTYEQYF.

The chain carries TRBV5-6 and TRBJ2-1; the D gene is possibly TRBD1 (5 bases). CDR1 is SGHDT, CDR2 YYEEEE, per germline. Trimming removed 4 bases from V and 4 bases from J, with 15 bases in between. This CDR3 comprises 15 residues. CDR3 protein: CASSLLRGPYNEQFF. In DNA form, the CDR3 reads TGTGCCAGCAGCCTCCTTAGGGGTCCGTACAATGAGCAGTTCTTC.

V is TRBV29-1 and J is TRBJ1-2; 8 positions match TRBD1. Germline CDR1 and CDR2: SQVTM and ANQGSEA. V lost 4 bases and J lost 0; bases outside the gene matches: 7. The CDR3 is 15 amino acids. This CDR3 reads CSVGPGQVANYGYTF. In DNA, the CDR3 is TGCAGCGTTGGACCGGGACAGGTTGCTAACTATGGCTACACCTTC. The variable domain in full, with the rest retrieved from reference TRBV29-1 and TRBJ1-2, is SAVISQKPSRDICQRGTSLTIQCQVDSQVTMMFWYRQQPGQSLTLIATANQGSEATYESGFVIDKFPISRPNLTFSTLTVSNMSPEDSSIYLCSVGPGQVANYGYTFGSGTRLTVV.

V gene TRBV5-1 combines with J gene TRBJ2-2, with 11 positions matching TRBD2. Germline CDR1 SGHRS, CDR2 YFSETQ. The ends lost 0 bases at V and 0 bases at J; junction bases unmatched: 7. The CDR3 runs 19 residues. Here the CDR3 reads CASSLVRRLAGSNTGELFF. The CDR3 nucleotides read TGCGCCAGCAGCTTGGTCCGGCGACTAGCGGGATCGAACACCGGGGAGCTGTTTTTT.

J is TRBJ1-3 and V is TRBV18, with D unclear. The V and J ends lost 2 bases and 3 bases respectively, with 14 bases between them. Germline V lookup: CDR1 KGHSH, CDR2 LQKENI. CDR3 size: 16 residues. DNA for the CDR3: TGTGCCAGCTCACCATCGGGAAGGGCAAGTGGAAACACCATATATTTT. Translated: CASSPSGRASGNTIYF.

This clone was counted once. CDR3 in amino acids: CASSYGEYQPQHF. The CDR3 DNA follows: TGTGCCAGCAGTTACGGGGAGTATCAGCCCCAGCATTTT. The chain carries TRBV6-5 and TRBJ1-5; D gene unclear. The germline V gene encodes CDR1 MNHEY and CDR2 SVGAGI. This CDR3 is 13 amino acids long. V shed 2 bases and J shed 5 bases, with 7 bases lying between them.

The chain recombines TRBV13 with TRBJ2-7; a weak D match, TRBD2 (5 bases). The CDR3 is 13 residues long. V lost 5 bases to trimming and J lost 7 bases, with 15 bases between them. From germline, CDR1 is PRHDT and CDR2 FYEKMQ (reference sequence). CDR3 protein: CASSIGPSGEQYF. As DNA, the CDR3 is TGTGCCAGCAGCATCGGACCTTCGGGGGAGCAGTACTTC.

This clone is a singleton in its sample. The J gene is TRBJ2-3, the V gene TRBV4-2; unclear D gene. The germline CDR1 and CDR2 sequences are LGHNA and YNFKEQ. The germline V and J ends were trimmed by 3 bases and 6 bases, with 10 bases remaining between them. The CDR3 loop spans 13 amino acids. The CDR3 DNA reads as TGTGCCAGCAGCCACCGTCCCCGGGATACGCAGTATTTT. Amino acids: CASSHRPRDTQYF.

The rearrangement uses TRBV25-1 and TRBJ1-1, with TRBD1 matching over 9 bases. The length of the CDR3 is 17 residues. The junction had 7 bases not matched to a gene; V was cut back by 2 bases and J by 0 bases. Germline V gives CDR1 MGHDK, CDR2 SYGVNS. CDR3 DNA: TGTGCCAGCAGTGAACCGCGGGACAGGGTCATGAACACTGAAGCTTTCTTT. Translating it yields CASSEPRDRVMNTEAFF.

The chain joins TRBV19 to TRBJ2-7, with D unclear. From germline, CDR1 is LNHDA and CDR2 SQIVND (reference sequence). The CDR3 loop spans 15 amino acids. The V and J ends lost 3 bases and 2 bases respectively, with 14 bases between them. The CDR3 loop reads CASSIAVYGTYEQYF. The CDR3 DNA reads TGTGCCAGTAGTATTGCCGTTTACGGTACCTACGAGCAGTACTTC. The full variable domain, its missing parts supplied by reference TRBV19 and TRBJ2-7, is DGGITQSPKYLFRKEGQNVTLSCEQNLNHDAMYWYRQDPGQGLRLIYYSQIVNDFQKGDIAEGYSVSREKKESFPLTVTSAQKNPTAFYLCASSIAVYGTYEQYFGPGTRLTVT.

The chain couples TRBV5-6 to TRBJ2-5, with 8 nucleotides matching TRBD1. Losses at the gene ends were 4 bases for V and 7 bases for J; bases not matched to a gene: 3. CDR3 length: 12 residues. CDR1 SGHDT and CDR2 YYEEEE come from the germline V gene. The chain's CDR3 is CASSPGQGTQYF. CDR3 DNA sequence: TGTGCCAGCAGCCCAGGACAGGGGACCCAGTACTTC.

This chain uses TRBV28 with TRBJ2-7, with TRBD1 identical over 7 bases. With V trimmed by 4 bases and J by 2 bases, 11 bases remained unmatched. The length of the CDR3 is 16 residues. CDR1 and CDR2 (germline): MDHEN, SYDVKM. CDR3 protein: CASSSLWDRGAYEQYF. The DNA of the CDR3 is TGTGCCAGCAGTTCTTTGTGGGACAGAGGAGCCTACGAGCAGTACTTC. The whole variable domain, filled in from reference TRBV28 and TRBJ2-7, reads DVKVTQSSRYLVKRTGEKVFLECVQDMDHENMFWYRQDPGLGLRLIYFSYDVKMKEKGDIPEGYSVSREKKERFSLILESASTNQTSMYLCASSSLWDRGAYEQYFGPGTRLTVT.

J is TRBJ2-3 and V is TRBV28; D unresolved. V was cut by 6 bases and J by 2 bases, with 18 bases left in between. Germline values: CDR1 MDHEN, CDR2 SYDVKM. This CDR3 contains 16 residues. CDR3 in amino acids: CASSSPDGDHTDTQYF. As DNA, the CDR3 is TGTGCCAGCAGCTCTCCCGACGGAGACCACACAGATACGCAGTATTTT.

The chain couples TRBV19 to TRBJ2-7; a possible D gene is TRBD2 (6 bases). The CDR3 length is 15 residues. V dropped 3 bases and J dropped 1 base, with 13 bases sitting between them. Germline-derived CDR1 and CDR2 are LNHDA and SQIVND (reference sequence). CDR3 DNA sequence: TGTGCCAGTAGTATCGGGGGAGCCCGTTCCTACGAGCAGTACTTC. Encoded protein: CASSIGGARSYEQYF.

This chain uses TRBV7-3 with TRBJ2-1, with 8 bases fitting TRBD2. This CDR3 comprises 16 residues. Germline V gene lookup returns CDR1 SGHTA and CDR2 FQGTGA. With V trimmed by 0 bases and J by 2 bases, 3 bases remained unmatched. The CDR3 DNA follows: TGTGCCAGCAGCTTAACACGACTAGCGACCTACAATGAGCAGTTCTTC. Encoded protein: CASSLTRLATYNEQFF.

This rearrangement joins TRBV6-6 to TRBJ2-1; possible D gene TRBD2, 6 bases. V was clipped by 6 bases and J by 0 bases, with 12 bases between them. The germline gives CDR1 MNHNY, CDR2 SVGAGI (reference sequence). The CDR3 runs to 15 residues. DNA for the CDR3: TGTGCCAGCAGAGCCCCGGGACTCTCCTACAATGAGCAGTTCTTC. This encodes CASRAPGLSYNEQFF.

The CDR3 region has the DNA TGTGCCAGCAGCGTAGCCGGCCGGACAGGGATAGACACTGAAGCTTTCTTT. Translation: CASSVAGRTGIDTEAFF. The gene calls are TRBV9 and TRBJ1-1; 8 nucleotides align to TRBD1. The germline V gene encodes CDR1 SGDLS and CDR2 YYNGEE. The CDR3 loop spans 17 amino acids. V was clipped by 0 bases and J by 3 bases; unmatched bases: 10.

The genes are TRBV28 and TRBJ2-1; D not resolved. V was clipped by 3 bases and J by 0 bases, with 9 bases between them. The germline gives CDR1 MDHEN, CDR2 SYDVKM. The CDR3 is 15 residues long. The CDR3 DNA is TGTGCCAGCAGTTTTTACAGAAACTCCTACAATGAGCAGTTCTTC. This codes for CASSFYRNSYNEQFF.

V gene TRBV19 combines with J gene TRBJ2-1, with 8 bases identical to TRBD1. Unmatched junction bases numbered 7, after V lost 5 bases and J lost 1 base. CDR3 length: 16 residues. The germline CDR1 and CDR2 sequences are LNHDA and SQIVND (reference sequence). CDR3 sequence reads: CASSEQGDRSYNEQFF. The CDR3 DNA sequence: TGTGCCAGTAGTGAACAGGGGGATAGGTCCTACAATGAGCAGTTCTTC.

This chain links TRBV11-3 with TRBJ2-3; 7 bases are a match to TRBD2. V was pared by 5 bases and J by 4 bases, with 6 bases of the junction left unmatched. CDR3 length: 14 amino acids. The germline gives CDR1 SGHNT, CDR2 YENEEA. The CDR3 bases are TGTGCCAGCAGCCTAGGGAGGGGCGCAGATACGCAGTATTTT. Translating it yields CASSLGRGADTQYF.

This clone was picked up one time. This sequence joins TRBV7-9 and TRBJ1-2; 7 nucleotides line up with TRBD1. Trimming removed 1 base from V and 4 bases from J; junction bases left unmatched: 3. The CDR3 is made up of 14 amino acids. Germline loops: CDR1 SEHNR, CDR2 FQNEAQ (reference sequence). The CDR3 DNA sequence: TGTGCCAGCAGCTTAGGGGACAGACCCTATGGCTACACCTTC. This encodes CASSLGDRPYGYTF.

The chain links TRBV28 to TRBJ1-3; 9 positions agree with TRBD1. CDR1 MDHEN and CDR2 SYDVKM come from the germline V gene. The CDR3 consists of 18 residues. V lost 5 bases to trimming and J lost 0 bases; unmatched junction nucleotides: 11. The DNA for the CDR3 is TGTGCCAGCAGTCTAGGAGCCCACAGGGGGCACTCTGGAAACACCATATATTTT. Residues: CASSLGAHRGHSGNTIYF.

The rearrangement links TRBV27 to TRBJ2-5; 7 bases match TRBD1. Germline assignment: CDR1 MNHEY and CDR2 SMNVEV (reference sequence). CDR3 length: 13 residues. V trimming: 6 bases; J trimming: 4 bases; junction bases outside the gene matches: 5. CDR3 sequence reads: CASSARDRETQYF. In DNA, the CDR3 is TGTGCCAGCAGCGCGAGGGACAGAGAGACCCAGTACTTC.

J is TRBJ2-1 and V is TRBV5-1, with D possibly being TRBD2 (6 bases). The germline V gene has CDR1 SGHRS and CDR2 YFSETQ. The CDR3 covers 14 residues. V lost 4 bases and J lost 4, with 12 bases in between. The CDR3 sequence: CASSPGTEYNEQFF. The CDR3 bases are TGCGCCAGCAGCCCCGGGACTGAATACAATGAGCAGTTCTTC.

The rearrangement links TRBV5-1 to TRBJ2-7, with TRBD2 identical over 14 bases. Germline CDR1 reads SGHRS; CDR2 reads YFSETQ. V lost 3 bases and J lost 4; bases outside the gene matches: 12. The CDR3 extends over 18 amino acids. DNA for the CDR3: TGCGCCAGCAGCTCCGGGACTAGCGGGAGTTCGTCACGTTACGAGCAGTACTTC. Translated, it gives CASSSGTSGSSSRYEQYF.

This clone was seen a single time. The V gene is TRBV28, the J gene TRBJ1-2, with D perhaps matching TRBD1 (5 bases). Germline CDR1 is MDHEN and CDR2 is SYDVKM. Between the trimmed V and J ends, which lost 5 bases and 4 bases, there was a span of 11 bases. This CDR3 region has 13 residues. The CDR3 here is CASSRDSAYGYTF. The CDR3 nucleotides are TGTGCCAGCAGTCGGGACTCAGCCTATGGCTACACCTTC.

The chain couples TRBV18 to TRBJ1-5; TRBD1 agrees at 10 bases. The CDR3 is made up of 14 amino acids. Germline CDR1 reads KGHSH; CDR2 reads LQKENI. J gave up 9 bases and V 3 bases, and 5 bases lay outside the gene matches. This chain's CDR3 is CASSPRQGALPQHF. The CDR3 DNA reads TGTGCCAGCTCACCCCGACAGGGGGCCCTGCCCCAGCATTTT.